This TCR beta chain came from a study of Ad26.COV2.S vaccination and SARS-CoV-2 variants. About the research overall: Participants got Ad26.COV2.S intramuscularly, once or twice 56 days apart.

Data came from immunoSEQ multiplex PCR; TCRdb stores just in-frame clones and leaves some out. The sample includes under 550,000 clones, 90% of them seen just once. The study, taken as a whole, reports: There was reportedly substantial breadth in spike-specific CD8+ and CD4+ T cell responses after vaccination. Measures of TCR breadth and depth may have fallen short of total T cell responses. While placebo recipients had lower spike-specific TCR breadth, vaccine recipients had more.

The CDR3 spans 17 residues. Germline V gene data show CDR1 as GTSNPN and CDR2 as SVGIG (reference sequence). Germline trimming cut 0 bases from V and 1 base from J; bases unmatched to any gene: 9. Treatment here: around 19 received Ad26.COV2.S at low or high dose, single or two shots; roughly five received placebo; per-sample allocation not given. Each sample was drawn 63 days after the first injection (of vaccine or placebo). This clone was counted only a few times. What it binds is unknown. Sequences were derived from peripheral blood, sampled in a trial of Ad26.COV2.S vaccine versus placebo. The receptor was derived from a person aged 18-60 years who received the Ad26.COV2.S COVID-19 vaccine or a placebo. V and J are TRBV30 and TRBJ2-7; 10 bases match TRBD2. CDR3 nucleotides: TGTGCCTGGAGTGTAGGGGCTAGCGGGAGTAGGTCCTACGAGCAGTACTTC. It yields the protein CAWSVGASGSRSYEQYF.